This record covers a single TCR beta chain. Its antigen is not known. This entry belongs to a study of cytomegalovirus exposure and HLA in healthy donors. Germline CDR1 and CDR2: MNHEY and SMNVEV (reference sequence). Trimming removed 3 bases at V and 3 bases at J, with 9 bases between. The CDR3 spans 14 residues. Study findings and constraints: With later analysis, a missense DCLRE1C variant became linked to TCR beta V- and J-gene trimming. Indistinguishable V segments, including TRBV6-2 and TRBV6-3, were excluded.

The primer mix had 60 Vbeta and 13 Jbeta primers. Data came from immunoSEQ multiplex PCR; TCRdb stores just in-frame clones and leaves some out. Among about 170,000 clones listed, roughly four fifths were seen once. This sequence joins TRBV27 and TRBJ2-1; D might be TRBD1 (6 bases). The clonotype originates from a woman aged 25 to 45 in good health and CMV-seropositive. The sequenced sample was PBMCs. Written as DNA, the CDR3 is TGTGCCAGCAGTTTTCAGGACAGCTACAATGAGCAGTTCTTC. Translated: CASSFQDSYNEQFF.